This T cell receptor (beta chain) derives from a study of CD8 T cells in ankylosing spondylitis. One entry per CDR3 protein results from TCRdb running MiXCR on the 5' RACE reads. The data show a few hundred thousand distinct CDR3 sequences, 18% seen once. This clonotype was detected only a few times. What it recognizes is unknown. Germline V gives CDR1 SEHNR, CDR2 FQNEAQ (reference sequence). CDR3 size: 15 residues. The germline V and J ends were trimmed by 5 bases and 2 bases, with 15 bases remaining between them. Study-level points and caveats: About 8 highly homologous variants made up a TCR beta motif that seemed to typify ankylosing spondylitis blood.

Specimen: blood, either unsorted or a sorted T cell fraction (not recorded which). The receptor was derived from a male donor with ankylosing spondylitis or in good health (not recorded which). The chain joins TRBV7-9 to TRBJ2-5; D tentatively fits TRBD1 or TRBD2 (6 bases each). CDR3 region: CASSAKGGTQETQYF. The CDR3 DNA is TGTGCCAGCAGCGCCAAAGGGGGGACTCAAGAGACCCAGTACTTC.